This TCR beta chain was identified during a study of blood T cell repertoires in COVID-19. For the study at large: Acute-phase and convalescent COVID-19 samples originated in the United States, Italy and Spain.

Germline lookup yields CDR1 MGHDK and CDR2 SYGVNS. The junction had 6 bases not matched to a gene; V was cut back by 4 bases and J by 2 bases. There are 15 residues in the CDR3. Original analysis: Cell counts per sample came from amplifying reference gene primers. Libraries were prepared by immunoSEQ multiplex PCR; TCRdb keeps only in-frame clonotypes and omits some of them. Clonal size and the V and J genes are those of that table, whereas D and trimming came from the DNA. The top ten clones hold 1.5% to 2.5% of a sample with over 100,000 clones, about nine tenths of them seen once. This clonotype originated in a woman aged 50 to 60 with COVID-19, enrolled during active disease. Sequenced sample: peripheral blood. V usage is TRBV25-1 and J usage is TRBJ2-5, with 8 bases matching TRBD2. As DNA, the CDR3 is TGTGCCAGCAGTGCTACTAGCGGTCCTCAAGAGACCCAGTACTTC. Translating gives CASSATSGPQETQYF.